This T cell receptor (beta chain) was retrieved from a study of early T cells in non-severe SARS-CoV-2 infection. On the study more broadly: Sequencing input comprised bulk RNA from unsorted whole blood; chain pairing was not available.

This clonotype was observed a few times. TCRdb reprocessed the 5' RACE reads with MiXCR, giving one entry per CDR3 protein. The table includes 70,000 to 95,000 distinct CDR3 sequences, over 9% detected once. The sequenced sample was whole blood. The sequence derives from an adult who was a healthcare worker with PCR-confirmed SARS-CoV-2 infection or an uninfected control (not recorded which).

The CDR3 nucleotides read TGTGCCAGCAGAGGGACAGGCCCGAGCTCCTACGAGCAGTACTTC. Protein: CASRGTGPSSYEQYF. The V call is TRBV2, the J call TRBJ2-7; TRBD1 agrees at 8 bases. Germline lookup yields CDR1 SNHLY and CDR2 FYNNEI. J lost 0 bases, V lost 6 bases, and 7 bases had no gene match. This CDR3 has 15 amino acids.